Presented here are 21 T cell receptor beta chains from one specimen sequenced in a study of T cell responses to AZD1222 COVID-19 vaccine. Method: immunoSEQ multiplex PCR; TCRdb's copy keeps in-frame clones and lacks some. Of around 150,000 clones listed, over 85% are singletons. The sequences come from peripheral blood, collected 28 days after the second AZD1222 dose. The receptors come from an adult who received the AZD1222 COVID-19 vaccine.

The chain carries TRBV10-1 and TRBJ1-5, with 11 bases lining up with TRBD1. CDR1 is WNHNN, CDR2 SYGVQD, per germline (reference sequence). Unmatched junction bases numbered 5, after V lost 0 bases and J lost 4 bases. The CDR3 contains 17 residues. This chain's CDR3 is CASSESQRDRGNQPQHF. CDR3 DNA sequence: TGCGCCAGCAGTGAGTCGCAGCGGGACAGGGGGAATCAGCCCCAGCATTTT.

The rearrangement joins TRBV18 to TRBJ1-1, with D possibly TRBD1 on 6 matching bases. Trimming left V 3 bases short and J 2 bases short, with 13 bases between. The CDR3 totals 15 residues. Germline V lookup: CDR1 KGHSH, CDR2 LQKENI. CDR3 region: CASSPQKGGNTEAFF. The CDR3 nucleotides are TGTGCCAGCTCACCGCAAAAAGGGGGTAACACTGAAGCTTTCTTT.

The rearrangement uses TRBV27 and TRBJ2-5; D gene ambiguous. The ends were cut back, 2 bases at V and 3 bases at J, with 7 bases in the middle. The CDR3 is 13 amino acids. Germline-derived CDR1 and CDR2 are MNHEY and SMNVEV (reference sequence). CDR3: CASSLADKETQYF. In nucleotides, the CDR3 is TGTGCCAGCAGTTTAGCTGATAAAGAGACCCAGTACTTC.

The chain has TRBV9 and TRBJ1-2; 7 positions match TRBD1. This CDR3 contains 14 residues. Germline CDR1 and CDR2: SGDLS and YYNGEE. The junction had 9 bases not matched to a gene; V was cut back by 3 bases and J by 7 bases. The CDR3 bases are TGTGCCAGCAGCGCTACAGGGGTTGGAGGTGGCTACACCTTC. Its protein is CASSATGVGGGYTF.

The chain joins TRBV7-2 to TRBJ2-3, with D possibly being TRBD2 (6 bases). The CDR3 runs 15 residues. Germline assignment: CDR1 SGHTA and CDR2 FQGNSA. V shed 7 bases and J shed 3 bases, with 17 bases lying between them. DNA for the CDR3: TGTGCCAGCATAACTTCGGCGGGGTGGACAGATACGCAGTATTTT. It encodes CASITSAGWTDTQYF.

The chain combines TRBV28 with TRBJ1-6, with D perhaps TRBD1 (6 bases). The germline V gene has CDR1 MDHEN and CDR2 SYDVKM. The V gene lost 3 bases and the J gene lost 10 bases, with 13 bases spanning the gap. The CDR3 has 14 residues. The CDR3 here is CASSLWPGESPLHF. DNA for the CDR3: TGTGCCAGCAGTTTGTGGCCAGGGGAATCACCCCTCCACTTT.

V usage is TRBV6-5 and J usage is TRBJ1-5; D not resolved. Germline V gene sequence: CDR1 MNHEY, CDR2 SVGAGI. Trimming cost V 0 bases and J 6 bases, with 9 bases left between them. This CDR3 has 14 amino acids. CDR3 DNA: TGTGCCAGCAGTTACTCTATTTTGGGTCAGCCCCAGCATTTT. It encodes CASSYSILGQPQHF.

V gene TRBV18 combines with J gene TRBJ1-1; D is ambiguous. The CDR3 consists of 16 residues. Germline CDR1 reads KGHSH; CDR2 reads LQKENI. V dropped 1 base and J dropped 10 bases, with 22 bases sitting between them. CDR3 region: CASSPRGVADSSGAFF. The CDR3 DNA is TGTGCCAGCTCACCACGGGGTGTGGCAGACTCTTCCGGAGCTTTCTTT.

The chain carries TRBV6-6 and TRBJ2-1, with 8 bases that match TRBD1. This CDR3 region has 14 residues. CDR1 and CDR2 (germline): MNHNY, SVGAGI (reference sequence). Trimming at V came to 6 bases and at J to 4 bases, leaving 5 bases not matched to a gene. The CDR3 loop is CASSPDRVYNEQFF. As DNA, the CDR3 is TGTGCCAGCAGCCCGGACAGGGTTTACAATGAGCAGTTCTTC.

The chain joins TRBV7-8 to TRBJ2-7, with D maybe TRBD2 (6 bases). Per germline, CDR1 SGHVS and CDR2 FQNEAQ. This CDR3 region has 15 residues. The V end was cut by 1 base, the J end by 0 bases, with 10 bases between. CDR3 in DNA: TGTGCCAGCAGCTTAGGTAGCGGCCTCTCCTACGAGCAGTACTTC. It encodes CASSLGSGLSYEQYF.

The chain uses TRBV5-4 and TRBJ1-2; 10 bases fit TRBD1. CDR1 and CDR2 (germline): SGHNT, YYREEE (reference sequence). After removal of 4 bases from V and 7 bases from J, the junction contained 13 bases not matched to a gene. This CDR3 has 16 residues. DNA for the CDR3: TGTGCCAGCAGCCCCCCGACAGGGGGCGCGAGATGTGGCTACACCTTC. Its translation: CASSPPTGGARCGYTF.

The J gene is TRBJ2-5, the V gene TRBV4-1; D is possibly TRBD1 or TRBD2 (6 bases each). Trimming stripped 4 bases from V and 2 bases from J, with 14 bases between. The CDR3 has 15 amino acids. In germline, CDR1 is MGHRA, CDR2 YSYEKL. The chain's CDR3 is CASSPSGARQETQYF. The CDR3 DNA follows: TGCGCCAGCAGCCCATCGGGGGCCCGTCAAGAGACCCAGTACTTC.

V gene TRBV5-1 combines with J gene TRBJ1-1, with a possible D match to TRBD1 (6 bases). The CDR3 has 14 residues. CDR1 is SGHRS and CDR2 is YFSETQ in the germline V gene. The V and J ends lost 4 bases and 7 bases respectively, with 17 bases between them. CDR3 coding DNA: TGCGCCAGCAGCCGCTACCGGGACACCAGTGAAGCTTTCTTT. It codes for CASSRYRDTSEAFF.

This sequence joins TRBV5-1 and TRBJ2-1; possible D gene TRBD1, 6 bases. The ends were cut back, 5 bases at V and 0 bases at J, with 15 bases in the middle. The CDR3 contains 16 residues. Germline loops: CDR1 SGHRS, CDR2 YFSETQ. CDR3 region: CASSLAGASSYNEQFF. CDR3 sequence (DNA): TGCGCCAGCAGTCTAGCAGGGGCCAGCTCCTACAATGAGCAGTTCTTC.

Written as DNA, the CDR3 is TGTGCCAGCAGTTCGACAGTGACTTACACTGAAGCTTTCTTT. Amino acids: CASSSTVTYTEAFF. This sequence joins TRBV27 and TRBJ1-1, with D possibly being TRBD1 (5 bases). Trimming took 4 bases from V and 3 from J, leaving 12 bases between them. CDR3 length: 14 residues. The germline CDR1 and CDR2 sequences are MNHEY and SMNVEV (reference sequence).

The rearrangement links TRBV6-2 or TRBV6-3 to TRBJ1-5, with D hard to call. CDR3 length: 15 residues. CDR1 is MNHEY, CDR2 SVGEGT, per germline. Trimming pared 2 bases from V and 2 bases from J, leaving 10 bases between. The CDR3 loop is CASSYAGYGNQPQHF. CDR3 bases: TGTGCCAGCAGTTACGCGGGGTACGGCAATCAGCCCCAGCATTTT.

The genes are TRBV11-2 and TRBJ1-4, with 9 nucleotides matching TRBD1. Losses at the gene ends were 4 bases for V and 3 bases for J; bases not matched to a gene: 3. This CDR3 has 15 residues. Germline V gene lookup returns CDR1 SGHAT and CDR2 FQNNGV. CDR3: CASSSYRGPNEKLFF. The CDR3 DNA is TGTGCCAGCAGCTCCTACAGGGGGCCTAATGAAAAACTGTTTTTT.

This clone showed up just once. The chain uses TRBV7-2 and TRBJ1-5; D gene ambiguous. The CDR3 extends over 15 amino acids. CDR1 and CDR2 from the germline V gene are SGHTA and FQGNSA. V was pared by 3 bases and J by 4 bases, with 13 bases between. The CDR3 spells CASSFYRTPNQPQHF. CDR3 DNA: TGTGCCAGCAGCTTTTATAGGACTCCAAATCAGCCCCAGCATTTT. Full variable domain (rest looked up from reference TRBV7-2 and TRBJ1-5): GAGVSQSPSNKVTEKGKDVELRCDPISGHTALYWYRQSLGQGLEFLIYFQGNSAPDKSGLPSDRFSAERTGGSVSTLTIQRTQQEDSAVYLCASSFYRTPNQPQHFGDGTRLSIL.

CDR3 DNA: TGCGCCAGCAGCTTACAGGGGGAGCGCGGCAATGAGCAGTTCTTC. Encoded protein: CASSLQGERGNEQFF. The rearrangement links TRBV5-1 to TRBJ2-1; 8 nucleotides align to TRBD1. The V gene's germline CDR1 is SGHRS and CDR2 YFSETQ. The ends lost 2 bases at V and 6 bases at J; junction bases unmatched: 7. The CDR3 covers 15 residues.

The chain is built from TRBV30 and TRBJ1-2; D gene uncertain. The CDR3 has 14 residues. Germline values: CDR1 GTSNPN, CDR2 SVGIG (reference sequence). V was clipped by 1 base and J by 0 bases, with 9 bases between them. The CDR3 DNA follows: TGTGCCTGGAGTGCAAGCTCCTCTAACTATGGCTACACCTTC. Translating it yields CAWSASSSNYGYTF. Combining the CDR3 with reference TRBV30 and TRBJ1-2 gives the whole variable domain SQTIHQWPATLVQPVGSPLSLECTVEGTSNPNLYWYRQAAGRGLQLLFYSVGIGQISSEVPQNLSASRPQDRQFILSSKKLLLSDSGFYLCAWSASSSNYGYTFGSGTRLTVV.

The rearrangement joins TRBV15 to TRBJ1-6; 8 bases map to TRBD1. V shed 0 bases, J shed 9 bases, and the junction held 7 bases outside the gene matches. The CDR3 spans 16 residues. The germline V gene has CDR1 LNHNV and CDR2 YYDKDF (reference sequence). CDR3 bases: TGTGCCACCAGCAGAGAGGAGGACAGGGATATTTCACCCCTCCACTTT. It is translated as CATSREEDRDISPLHF.